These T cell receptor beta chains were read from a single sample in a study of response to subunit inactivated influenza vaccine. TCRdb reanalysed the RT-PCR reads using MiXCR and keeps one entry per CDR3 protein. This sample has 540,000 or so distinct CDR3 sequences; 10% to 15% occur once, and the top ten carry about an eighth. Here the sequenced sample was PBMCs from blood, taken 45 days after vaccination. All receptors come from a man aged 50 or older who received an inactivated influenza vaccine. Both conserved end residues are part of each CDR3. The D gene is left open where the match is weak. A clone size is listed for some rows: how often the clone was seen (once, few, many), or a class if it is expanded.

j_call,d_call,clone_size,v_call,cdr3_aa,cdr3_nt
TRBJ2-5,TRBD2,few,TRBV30,CAWSVSGRIFQETQYF,TGTGCCTGGAGTGTTAGCGGGAGGATTTTCCAAGAGACCCAGTACTTC
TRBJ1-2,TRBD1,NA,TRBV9,CASSVEAGGDYGYTF,TGTGCCAGCAGCGTAGAGGCAGGGGGTGACTATGGCTACACCTTC
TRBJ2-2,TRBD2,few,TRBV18,CATPPTGTSGANTGELFF,TGTGCCACCCCACCTACTGGGACTAGCGGAGCGAACACCGGGGAGCTGTTTTTT
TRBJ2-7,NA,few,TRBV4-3,CASSQERTDTYEQYF,TGCGCCAGCAGCCAAGAACGCACGGATACCTACGAGCAGTACTTC
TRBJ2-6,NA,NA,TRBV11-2,CASSPSRVSAYSGANVLTF,TGTGCCAGCAGCCCTAGCCGGGTCTCTGCCTACTCTGGGGCCAACGTCCTGACTTTC
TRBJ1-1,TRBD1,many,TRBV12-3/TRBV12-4,CASSSTGVNTEAFF,TGTGCCAGCAGTTCCACAGGGGTGAACACTGAAGCTTTCTTT
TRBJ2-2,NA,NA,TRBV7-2,CASSLTEIGGLVTGELFF,TGTGCCAGCAGCTTAACGGAAATCGGGGGTCTAGTCACCGGGGAGCTGTTTTTT
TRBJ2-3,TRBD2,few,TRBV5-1,CASSGTTGDTQYF,TGCGCCAGCAGCGGGACTACGGGAGATACGCAGTATTTT
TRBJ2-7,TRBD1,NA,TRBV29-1,CSARGSSRGQGTYEQYF,TGCAGCGCCCGAGGCAGCAGTAGGGGACAGGGCACCTACGAGCAGTACTTC
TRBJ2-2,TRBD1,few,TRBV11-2,CASSLAGGETGELFF,TGTGCCAGCAGCTTGGCAGGGGGCGAAACCGGGGAGCTGTTTTTT
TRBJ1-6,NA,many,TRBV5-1,CASSLGQYSPLHF,TGCGCCAGCAGCTTGGGGCAGTATTCACCCCTCCACTTT
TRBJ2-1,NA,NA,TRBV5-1,CASSPNTRNEQFF,TGCGCCAGCAGCCCTAACACGCGAAATGAGCAGTTCTTC
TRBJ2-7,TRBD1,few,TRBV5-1,CASSLMTGIYEQYF,TGCGCCAGCAGCCTAATGACAGGGATCTACGAGCAGTACTTC
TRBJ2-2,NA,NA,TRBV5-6,CASSLNAWGELFF,TGTGCCAGCAGCTTGAACGCGTGGGGGGAGCTGTTTTTT
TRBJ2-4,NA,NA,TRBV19,CASRETGSQNIQYF,TGTGCCAGTAGGGAAACCGGGAGCCAAAACATTCAGTACTTC
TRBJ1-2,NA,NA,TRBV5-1,CASSLGGIGYTF,TGCGCCAGCAGCTTGGGGGGGATCGGCTACACCTTC
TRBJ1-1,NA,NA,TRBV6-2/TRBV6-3,CASRPQGVSEAFF,TGTGCCAGCAGGCCCCAGGGTGTCTCTGAAGCTTTCTTT
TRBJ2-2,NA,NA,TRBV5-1,CASSPDGLLAARGGELFF,TGCGCCAGCAGCCCCGACGGGCTGCTAGCGGCCAGGGGCGGGGAGCTGTTTTTT
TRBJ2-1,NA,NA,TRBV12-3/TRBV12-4,CASSYSGFPFNEQFF,TGTGCCAGCAGTTACTCCGGGTTCCCTTTCAATGAGCAGTTCTTC
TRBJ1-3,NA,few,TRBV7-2,CASSREGFSGNTIYF,TGTGCCAGCAGCCGCGAGGGGTTTTCTGGAAACACCATATATTTT
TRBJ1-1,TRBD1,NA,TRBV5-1,CASSLRTGGLNTEAFF,TGCGCCAGCAGCTTGCGCACAGGGGGCCTCAACACTGAAGCTTTCTTT
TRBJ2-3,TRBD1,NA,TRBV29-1,CSVPRQGAGTQYF,TGCAGCGTTCCTAGACAGGGTGCAGGAACGCAGTATTTT
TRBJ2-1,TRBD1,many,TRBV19,CASRLDRGGYNEQFF,TGTGCCAGTAGACTAGACAGGGGTGGCTACAATGAGCAGTTCTTC
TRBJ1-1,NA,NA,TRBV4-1,CASSQEQRTEAFF,TGCGCCAGCAGCCAAGAACAGAGGACTGAAGCTTTCTTT
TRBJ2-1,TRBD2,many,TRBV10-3,CAISWTSGGDYNEQFF,TGTGCCATCTCATGGACTAGCGGGGGGGATTACAATGAGCAGTTCTTC
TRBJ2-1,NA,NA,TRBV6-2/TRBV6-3,CASSYPARGRLLAASDEQFF,TGTGCCAGCAGTTACCCAGCGCGAGGAAGACTGTTAGCGGCCTCCGATGAGCAGTTCTTC
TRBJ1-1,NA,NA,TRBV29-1,CSVQSRGEAFF,TGCAGCGTGCAATCCAGGGGTGAAGCTTTCTTT
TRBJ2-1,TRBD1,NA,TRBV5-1,CASSLGQGLYNEQFF,TGCGCCAGCAGCTTAGGACAGGGTCTCTACAATGAGCAGTTCTTC
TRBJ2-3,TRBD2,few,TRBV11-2,CASNLVGTSVADTQYF,TGTGCCAGCAACTTGGTCGGGACTAGCGTTGCGGATACGCAGTATTTT
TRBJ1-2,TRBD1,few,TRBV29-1,CSVERGTVLYGYTF,TGCAGCGTTGAAAGAGGGACAGTTCTCTATGGCTACACCTTC
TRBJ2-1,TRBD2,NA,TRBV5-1,CASSLAKSGGAYNEQFF,TGCGCCAGCAGCTTGGCCAAGAGCGGGGGGGCCTACAATGAGCAGTTCTTC
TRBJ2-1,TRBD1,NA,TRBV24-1,CATSDFSGQGQFF,TGTGCCACCAGTGATTTTTCCGGACAGGGGCAGTTCTTC